This T cell receptor (beta chain) was captured by sequencing in a study of long-term antiretroviral therapy in people with HIV. Runs used v3.0 of the immunoSEQ assay and were done at survey level. Sequencing was performed with immunoSEQ multiplex PCR; in TCRdb, only in-frame clones are kept and a portion is missing. The sample lists approximately 25,000 clones, 93% occurring once. Treatment for every participant with HIV took place in the United States. Trimming pared 7 bases from V and 7 bases from J, leaving 25 bases between. CDR1 and CDR2 (germline): SQVTM, ANQGSEA. CDR3 length: 15 amino acids. The input for sequencing was unsorted PBMCs, taken 7.6 years after starting antiretroviral therapy. V is TRBV29-1 and J is TRBJ1-1; tentative D call: TRBD1 (5 bases). The sequence was obtained from a woman between 35 and 50 years old with HIV. Here the CDR3 reads CSASAGRGTAVEAFF. Here the CDR3 DNA reads TGCAGCGCTTCAGCGGGGCGGGGAACAGCCGTTGAAGCTTTCTTT.